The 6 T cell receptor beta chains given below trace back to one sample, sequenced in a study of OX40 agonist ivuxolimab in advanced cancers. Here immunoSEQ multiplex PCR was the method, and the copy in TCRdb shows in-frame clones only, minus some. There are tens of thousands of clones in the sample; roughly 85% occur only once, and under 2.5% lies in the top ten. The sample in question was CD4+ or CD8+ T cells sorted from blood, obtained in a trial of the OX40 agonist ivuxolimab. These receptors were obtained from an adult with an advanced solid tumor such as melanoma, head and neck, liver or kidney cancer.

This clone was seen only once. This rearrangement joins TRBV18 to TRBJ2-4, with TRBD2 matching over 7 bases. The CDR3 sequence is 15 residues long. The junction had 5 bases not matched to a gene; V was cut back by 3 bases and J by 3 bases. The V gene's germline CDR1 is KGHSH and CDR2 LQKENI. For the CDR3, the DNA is TGTGCCAGCTCACCCTGGGGGGGTGTCAAAAACATTCAGTACTTC. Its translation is CASSPWGGVKNIQYF.

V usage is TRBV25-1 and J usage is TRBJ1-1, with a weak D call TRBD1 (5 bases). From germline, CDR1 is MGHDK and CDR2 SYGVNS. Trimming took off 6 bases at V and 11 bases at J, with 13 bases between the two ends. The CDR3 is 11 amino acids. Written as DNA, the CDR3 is TGTGCCAGCAGATCCGGGACGTTCGCTTTCTTT. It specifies CASRSGTFAFF.

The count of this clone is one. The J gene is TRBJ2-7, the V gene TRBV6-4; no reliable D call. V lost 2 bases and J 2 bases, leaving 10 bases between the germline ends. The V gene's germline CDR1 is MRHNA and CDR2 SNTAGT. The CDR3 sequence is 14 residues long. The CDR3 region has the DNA TGTGCCAGCAGTGACCCTGGGGTCGCCTACGAGCAGTACTTC. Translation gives CASSDPGVAYEQYF.

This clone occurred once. CDR3 sequence (DNA): TGTGCCTGGAGGGACACGACTGAGTCCAAAAACATTCAGTACTTC. Translated, it gives CAWRDTTESKNIQYF. V usage is TRBV30 and J usage is TRBJ2-4, with a weak D call TRBD1 (5 bases). Trimming took off 3 bases at V and 2 bases at J, with 14 bases between the two ends. Germline assignment: CDR1 GTSNPN and CDR2 SVGIG (reference sequence). The CDR3 is 15 residues long.

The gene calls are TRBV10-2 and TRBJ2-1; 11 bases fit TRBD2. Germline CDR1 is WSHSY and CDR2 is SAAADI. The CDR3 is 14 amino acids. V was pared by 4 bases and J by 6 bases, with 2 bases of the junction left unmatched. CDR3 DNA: TGCGCCAGCAGTGTTAGCGGGGGGGTCAATGAGCAGTTCTTC. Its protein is CASSVSGGVNEQFF.

The CDR3 reads CASSLDDPSGANVLTF. The CDR3 coding sequence is TGTGCCAGCAGCTTAGACGACCCCTCTGGGGCCAACGTCCTGACTTTC. This sequence joins TRBV11-2 and TRBJ2-6, with D unresolved. This CDR3 spans 16 amino acids. The germline gives CDR1 SGHAT, CDR2 FQNNGV. V lost 0 bases to trimming and J lost 0 bases, with 6 bases between them.